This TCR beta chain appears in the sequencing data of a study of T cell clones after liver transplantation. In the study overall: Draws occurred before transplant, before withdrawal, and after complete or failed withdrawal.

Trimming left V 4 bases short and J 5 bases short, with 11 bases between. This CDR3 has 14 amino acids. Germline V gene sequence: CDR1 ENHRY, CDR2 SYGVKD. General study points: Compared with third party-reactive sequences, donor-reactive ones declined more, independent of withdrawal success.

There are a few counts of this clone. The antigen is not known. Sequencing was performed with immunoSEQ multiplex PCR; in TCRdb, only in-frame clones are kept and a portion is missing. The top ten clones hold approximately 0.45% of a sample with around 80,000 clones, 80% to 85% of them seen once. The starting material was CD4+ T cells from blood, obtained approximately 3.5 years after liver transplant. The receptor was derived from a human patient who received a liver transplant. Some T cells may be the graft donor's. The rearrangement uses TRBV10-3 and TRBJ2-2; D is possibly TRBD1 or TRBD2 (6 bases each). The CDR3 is CAISGRGSTGELFF. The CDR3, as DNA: TGTGCCATCAGTGGGAGGGGGAGTACCGGGGAGCTGTTTTTT.